This entry lists 3 T cell receptor beta chains sequenced from one sample in a study of molecular identifiers for immune sequencing clone quantification. TCRdb re-called the PCR reads through MiXCR, storing one row per CDR3 protein. The sample includes about 12,000 distinct CDR3 sequences, roughly 18% seen only once; the top ten take approximately 1.6%. Sequences were obtained from naive CD8+ T cells from blood, with Jurkat cell RNA spiked in. The sample's subset: FACS-sorted CD8+CD4-CCR7+CD45RA+ naive T cells. The receptors come from a human donor in good health. Some libraries in this study had Jurkat cell RNA spiked in.

As for this clonotype: This may be a read error, as it is one base from a much larger clone. The chain is built from TRBV29-1 and TRBJ2-7, with D possibly being TRBD1 (7 bases). Germline CDR1 and CDR2: SQVTM and ANQGSEA. This CDR3 is 13 amino acids long. In DNA, the CDR3 is TGCAGCGCGGGGGACAGAGGCCCCAACGAGCGGTACTTC. Protein sequence: CSAGDRGPNERYF.

The sample holds many counts of this clonotype. The rearrangement links TRBV30 to TRBJ2-1, with D tentatively TRBD1 (6 bases). CDR3 size: 19 residues. Germline V CDR1 and CDR2: GTSNPN, SVGIG (reference sequence). V lost 0 bases and J lost 6, with 27 bases in between. The CDR3 sequence is CAWSVLGGSEGVYFNEQFF. The CDR3 coding sequence is TGTGCCTGGAGTGTACTAGGTGGTAGCGAGGGGGTTTACTTCAATGAGCAGTTCTTC.

In this sample, this clonotype is medium-sized. V usage is TRBV10-3 and J usage is TRBJ1-1; D not resolved. CDR1 is ENHRY and CDR2 is SYGVKD in the germline V gene. V gave up 10 bases and J gave up 2 bases, with 14 bases separating them. The CDR3 extends over 13 amino acids. CDR3 coding DNA: TGTGCCAACACCCGGTCGGACAACACTGAAGCTTTCTTT. As protein: CANTRSDNTEAFF.